The rows below give T cell receptor beta chains drawn from one sample of a study of T cell responses to AZD1222 COVID-19 vaccine. TCRdb's copy holds only in-frame clones and misses some; the assay was immunoSEQ multiplex PCR. This sample has about 76,000 clones; 90% occur once, and the top ten carry about 4.3%. The sequencing here drew on peripheral blood, taken on day 0 of AZD1222 vaccination. These receptor sequences come from an adult in good health. The CDR3 runs from the conserved cysteine through the conserved F or W. Each record gives: D gene, J gene, V gene, clone size, CDR3 DNA, CDR3 protein. D genes are given only for firm matches. Only some rows state a clone size, as once, few, many or a class for expanded clones.

>TRBD2|TRBJ2-5|TRBV9|.
TGTGCCAGCAGCGTCGGGACTAGCGGGCTAAAAGAGACCCAGTACTTC
CASSVGTSGLKETQYF
>.|TRBJ2-2|TRBV9|.
TGTGCCAGCAGCCCTCTAGCTGCCGGGGAGCTGTTTTTT
CASSPLAAGELFF
>.|TRBJ1-2|TRBV18|few
TGTGCCAGCTCACCTATGGAGAGAGATGGCTACACCTTC
CASSPMERDGYTF
>TRBD1|TRBJ2-2|TRBV25-1|.
TGTGCCAGCAGTGAGACAGGGACGTACACCGGGGAGCTGTTTTTT
CASSETGTYTGELFF
>.|TRBJ1-1|TRBV11-2|.
TGTGCCAGCAGCTCCCCGACAAATCTGAACACTGAAGCTTTCTTT
CASSSPTNLNTEAFF
>.|TRBJ2-5|TRBV7-9|.
TGTGCCAGCAGAATAGGGGACCAAGAGACCCAGTACTTC
CASRIGDQETQYF
>.|TRBJ1-2|TRBV7-2|.
TGTGCCAGCAGCTTAGCCATACCCCTCTATGGCTACACCTTC
CASSLAIPLYGYTF
>.|TRBJ2-7|TRBV2|.
TGTGCCAGCAGTGAGATGGCCAGCTCCTACGAGCAGTACTTC
CASSEMASSYEQYF
>.|TRBJ2-7|TRBV11-2|.
TGTGCCAGCAGCAAGGACTCTAACTCTATAAACGAGCAGTACTTC
CASSKDSNSINEQYF
>TRBD2|TRBJ2-1|TRBV3-1/TRBV3-2|once
TGTGCCAGCCTAACAAGGGCTAGCGGCTACAATGAGCAGTTCTTC
CASLTRASGYNEQFF
>TRBD1|TRBJ1-2|TRBV2|few
TGTGCCAGCACTAGGGACAGCCCTAACTATGGCTACACCTTC
CASTRDSPNYGYTF
>TRBD1|TRBJ2-7|TRBV12-3/TRBV12-4|.
TGTGCCAGCAGCTCTCTTAGGGGGCACGAGCAGTACTTC
CASSSLRGHEQYF
>.|TRBJ2-3|TRBV11-3|.
TGTGCCAGCAGCTCCCCGGGGGAAGATACGCAGTATTTT
CASSSPGEDTQYF
>TRBD1|TRBJ2-7|TRBV29-1|.
TGCAGCGTTATGGACAGGGTTCTGAACTTC
CSVMDRVLNF
>.|TRBJ2-3|TRBV19|.
TGTGCCAGTAGTATAGATCGACACGGTTGGGGCACAGATACGCAGTATTTT
CASSIDRHGWGTDTQYF
>.|TRBJ2-7|TRBV10-3|.
TGTGCCATCAGTGAGTCGTTGGTCGTGGGAATACACGAGCAGTACTTC
CAISESLVVGIHEQYF
>.|TRBJ2-3|TRBV7-2|.
TGTGCCAGCAGCCCCGGGTTCGGCACAGATACGCAGTATTTT
CASSPGFGTDTQYF
>.|TRBJ2-5|TRBV2|.
TGTGCCAGTAGAGTGGGAGAGACCCAGTACTTC
CASRVGETQYF
>TRBD1|TRBJ2-2|TRBV6-2/TRBV6-3|once
TGTGCCAGCAGTTCCCTGGGACAGGGGGCGCTAGTCGGGGAGCTGTTTTTT
CASSSLGQGALVGELFF
>.|TRBJ2-7|TRBV11-2|.
TGTGCCAGCAGCTTAGATTTTACGGCAACCTACGAGCAGTACTTC
CASSLDFTATYEQYF
>.|TRBJ1-5|TRBV3-1/TRBV3-2|.
TGTGCCAGCAGCCAAGAAGGGGGGGGCTCTCAGCCCCAGCATTTT
CASSQEGGGSQPQHF
>.|TRBJ2-7|TRBV11-2|few
TGTGCCAGCAGCCCCCACGCCTACGAGCAGTACTTC
CASSPHAYEQYF
>TRBD1|TRBJ1-1|TRBV5-1|.
TGCGCCAGCAGCGCCGGACAGGCTTTGAACACTGAAGCTTTCTTT
CASSAGQALNTEAFF
>.|TRBJ1-6|TRBV2|few
TGTGCCAGCAGGAGGGACAAGTATAATTCACCCCTCCACTTT
CASRRDKYNSPLHF
>TRBD1|TRBJ2-7|TRBV7-3|.
TGTGCCAGCAGCTCCGACAGGGGGTACGAGCAGTACTTC
CASSSDRGYEQYF
>TRBD1|TRBJ2-7|TRBV29-1|.
TGCAGCGTTGCTAACTTGGACAGGGGAGGTGGGCAGTACTTC
CSVANLDRGGGQYF
>.|TRBJ1-1|TRBV11-2|.
TGTGCCAGCAGCTTAGGGCGGGTTATCACTGAAGCTTTCTTT
CASSLGRVITEAFF
>TRBD2|TRBJ2-7|TRBV27|.
TGTGCCAGCAGCCTATCCGGGGGGTACGAGCAGTACTTC
CASSLSGGYEQYF
>TRBD1|TRBJ2-6|TRBV18|.
TGTGCCAGCAAGCCGACAGGGGCTGGGGCCAACGTCCTGACTTTC
CASKPTGAGANVLTF
>.|TRBJ1-2|TRBV2|.
TGTGCCAGCAGTGATGGTGTCGTTCGGGACCGGGGCTACACCTTC
CASSDGVVRDRGYTF
>.|TRBJ1-3|TRBV2|.
TGTGCCAGTGCATCGGTGGCTGGAAACACCATATATTTT
CASASVAGNTIYF
>.|TRBJ2-1|TRBV18|.
TGTGCCAGCTCGCCCCTTACTGGATACAATGAGCAGTTCTTC
CASSPLTGYNEQFF
>.|TRBJ1-1|TRBV11-2|once
TGTGCCAGCAGCTTAGAAGGTTGGGGGAACACTGAAGCTTTCTTT
CASSLEGWGNTEAFF
>TRBD2|TRBJ2-1|TRBV5-4|.
TGTGCCAGCAGCCCAAGACTAGCGGGGAGGACCTACAATGAGCAGTTCTTC
CASSPRLAGRTYNEQFF
>.|TRBJ1-1|TRBV6-5|.
TGTGCCAGCAGTCCACTGGGGATTGAAGCTTTCTTT
CASSPLGIEAFF
>.|TRBJ2-5|TRBV5-1|.
TGCGCCAGCAGCGGGTACCAAGAGACCCAGTACTTC
CASSGYQETQYF
>TRBD1|TRBJ2-1|TRBV24-1|.
TGTGCCACCAGCACTGCCAGGGACAGCTACAATGAGCAGTTCTTC
CATSTARDSYNEQFF
>.|TRBJ1-5|TRBV5-1|.
TGCGCCAGCAGCCCCGGGACTGACAATCAGCCCCAGCATTTT
CASSPGTDNQPQHF
>TRBD1|TRBJ2-3|TRBV18|.
TGTGCCAGCTCGGGACAGTCCACAGATACGCAGTATTTT
CASSGQSTDTQYF
>.|TRBJ2-5|TRBV27|.
TGTGCCAGCAGTTTATGGGGGACCCAAGAGACCCAGTACTTC
CASSLWGTQETQYF
>TRBD2|TRBJ2-7|TRBV5-4|few
TGTGCCAGCAGCTTCGCTACTAGCGGGGTCTACGAGCAGTACTTC
CASSFATSGVYEQYF
>.|TRBJ1-3|TRBV3-1/TRBV3-2|.
TGTGCCAGCAGCCAAGTCGGTGGGTCAAACACCATATATTTT
CASSQVGGSNTIYF
>.|TRBJ2-1|TRBV10-3|.
TGTGCCATCAGACCCCCAGAATACAATGAGCAGTTCTTC
CAIRPPEYNEQFF
>TRBD2|TRBJ2-1|TRBV3-1/TRBV3-2|.
TGTGCCAGCAGCTACGGACTAGGGAATGAGCAGTTCTTC
CASSYGLGNEQFF
>TRBD1|TRBJ2-1|TRBV15|.
TGTGCCACCAGCAGATCCCGACAGGGGGGATCGGATGAGCAGTTCTTC
CATSRSRQGGSDEQFF
>.|TRBJ2-1|TRBV9|.
TGTGCCAGCAGCGTTGGCGGGGACTCCTACAATGAGCAGTTCTTC
CASSVGGDSYNEQFF
>TRBD2|TRBJ2-5|TRBV5-6|.
TGTGCCAGCAGAGAGCTAGCGGGTTTGTGGGAGACCCAGTACTTC
CASRELAGLWETQYF
>.|TRBJ2-7|TRBV18|.
TGTGCCAGCTCCCAAGCGGCCCCAGGGGCCAACTACGAGCAGTACTTC
CASSQAAPGANYEQYF
>.|TRBJ1-2|TRBV27|.
TGTGCCAGCAGATCCCCCCGGGACATCTATGGCTACACCTTC
CASRSPRDIYGYTF
>.|TRBJ1-2|TRBV29-1|.
TGCAGCGCCGTCCCCATGGCCGAGAAGGTGTTGGGCTACACCTTC
CSAVPMAEKVLGYTF
>.|TRBJ1-1|TRBV7-9|.
TGTGCCAGCAGCTTAGGGCAGTACACTGAAGCTTTCTTT
CASSLGQYTEAFF
>TRBD1|TRBJ1-4|TRBV25-1|.
TGTGCCAGCAGTGAGCCGCAGACAGGGGGCCCCGAAAAACTGTTTTTT
CASSEPQTGGPEKLFF
>TRBD1|TRBJ2-2|TRBV7-2|.
TGTGCCAGTACAGGGGCTATCCCCGGGGAGCTGTTTTTT
CASTGAIPGELFF
>TRBD2|TRBJ2-1|TRBV7-6|.
TGTGCCAGCAGCACTCCCAGCGGGAGGGCCAGACTCAATGAGCAGTTCTTC
CASSTPSGRARLNEQFF
>.|TRBJ2-2|TRBV11-3|.
TGTGCCAGCAGCAGTGGACAGTACAACACCGGGGAGCTGTTTTTT
CASSSGQYNTGELFF
>TRBD1|TRBJ2-2|TRBV2|.
TGTGCCAGCAGTGAAGATAGAGACAGGGGTGGGGAGCTGTTTTTT
CASSEDRDRGGELFF
>TRBD1|TRBJ1-2|TRBV6-2/TRBV6-3|.
TGTGCCAGCAGTTATAGGATACCTCGACAGGGCAAGGGCTCTGGCTACACCTTC
CASSYRIPRQGKGSGYTF